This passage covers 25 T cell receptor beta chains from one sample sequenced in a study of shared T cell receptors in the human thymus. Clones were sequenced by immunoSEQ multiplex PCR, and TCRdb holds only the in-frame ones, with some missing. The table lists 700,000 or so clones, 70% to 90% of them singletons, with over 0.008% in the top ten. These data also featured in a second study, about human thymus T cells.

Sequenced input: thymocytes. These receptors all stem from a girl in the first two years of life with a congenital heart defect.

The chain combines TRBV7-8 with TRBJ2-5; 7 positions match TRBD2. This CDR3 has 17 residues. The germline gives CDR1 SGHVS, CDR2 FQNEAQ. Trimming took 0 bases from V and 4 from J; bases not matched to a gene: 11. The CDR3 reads CASSLASGLVARETQYF. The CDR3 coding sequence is TGTGCCAGCAGCTTAGCGTCCGGACTAGTGGCGCGAGAGACCCAGTACTTC.

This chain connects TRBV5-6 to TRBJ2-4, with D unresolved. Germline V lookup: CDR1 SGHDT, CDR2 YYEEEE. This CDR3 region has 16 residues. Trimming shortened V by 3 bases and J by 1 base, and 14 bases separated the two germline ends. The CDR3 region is CASSSREANAKNIQYF. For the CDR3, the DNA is TGTGCCAGCAGCTCCCGTGAGGCCAACGCCAAAAACATTCAGTACTTC.

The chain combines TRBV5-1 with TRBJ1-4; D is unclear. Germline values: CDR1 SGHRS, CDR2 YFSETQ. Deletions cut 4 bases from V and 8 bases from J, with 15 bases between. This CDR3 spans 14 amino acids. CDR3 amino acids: CASSPGPWEEKLFF. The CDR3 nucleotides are TGCGCCAGCAGCCCCGGCCCATGGGAGGAAAAACTGTTTTTT.

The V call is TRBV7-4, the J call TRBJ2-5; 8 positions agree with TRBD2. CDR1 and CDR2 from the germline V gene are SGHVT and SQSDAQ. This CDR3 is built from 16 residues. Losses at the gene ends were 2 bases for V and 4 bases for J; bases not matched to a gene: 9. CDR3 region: CASSLYQLADLETQYF. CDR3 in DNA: TGTGCCAGCAGCTTATATCAACTAGCGGACCTAGAGACCCAGTACTTC. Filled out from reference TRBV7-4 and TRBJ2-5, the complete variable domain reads GAGVSQSPRYKVAKRGRDVALRCDSISGHVTLYWYRQTLGQGSEVLTYSQSDAQRDKSGRPSGRFSAERPERSVSTLKIQRTEQGDSAVYLCASSLYQLADLETQYFGPGTRLLVL.

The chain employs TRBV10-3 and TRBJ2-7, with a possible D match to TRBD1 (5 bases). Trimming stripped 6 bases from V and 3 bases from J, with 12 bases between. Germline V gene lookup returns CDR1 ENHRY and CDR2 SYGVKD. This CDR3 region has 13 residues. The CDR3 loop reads CAIRQTVNYEQYF. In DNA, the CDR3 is TGTGCCATCAGGCAGACAGTGAACTACGAGCAGTACTTC.

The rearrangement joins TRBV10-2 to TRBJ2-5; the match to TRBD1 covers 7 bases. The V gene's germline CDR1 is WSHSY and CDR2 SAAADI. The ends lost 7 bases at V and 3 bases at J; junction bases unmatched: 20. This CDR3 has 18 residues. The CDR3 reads CASTPKTTGERSKETQYF. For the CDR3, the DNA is TGCGCCAGCACCCCTAAAACCACAGGGGAGAGGTCTAAAGAGACCCAGTACTTC.

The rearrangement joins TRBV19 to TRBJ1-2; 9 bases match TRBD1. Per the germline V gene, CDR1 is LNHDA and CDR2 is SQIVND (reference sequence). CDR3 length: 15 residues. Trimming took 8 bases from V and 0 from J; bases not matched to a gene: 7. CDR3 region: CASHGQGRANYGYTF. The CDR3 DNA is TGTGCCAGTCACGGACAGGGGAGAGCTAACTATGGCTACACCTTC.

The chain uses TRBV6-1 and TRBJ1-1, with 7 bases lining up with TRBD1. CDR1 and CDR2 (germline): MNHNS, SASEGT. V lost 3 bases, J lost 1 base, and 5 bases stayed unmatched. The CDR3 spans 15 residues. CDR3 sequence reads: CASSEPGQRNTEAFF. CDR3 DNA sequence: TGTGCCAGCAGTGAGCCGGGACAGAGGAACACTGAAGCTTTCTTT.

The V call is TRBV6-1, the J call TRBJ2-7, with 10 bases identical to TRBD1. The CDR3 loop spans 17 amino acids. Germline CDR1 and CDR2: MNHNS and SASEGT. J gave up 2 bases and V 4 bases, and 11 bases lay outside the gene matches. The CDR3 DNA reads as TGTGCCAGCAGTGTGATACCCTCGGGACAGGGGACCTACGAGCAGTACTTC. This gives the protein CASSVIPSGQGTYEQYF.

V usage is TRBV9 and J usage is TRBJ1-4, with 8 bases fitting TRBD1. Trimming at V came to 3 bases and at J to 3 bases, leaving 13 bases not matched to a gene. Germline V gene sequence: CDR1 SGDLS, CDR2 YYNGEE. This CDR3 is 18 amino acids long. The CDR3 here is CASSATGEHDPSNEKLFF. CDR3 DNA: TGTGCCAGCAGCGCGACAGGGGAACACGACCCCTCTAATGAAAAACTGTTTTTT.

As DNA, the CDR3 is TGTGCCAGCAGCTTAGTATCTTATAATTCACCCCTCCACTTT. Its protein is CASSLVSYNSPLHF. This chain uses TRBV7-8 with TRBJ1-6; D is uncertain. CDR1 is SGHVS, CDR2 FQNEAQ, per germline. The CDR3 has 14 amino acids. V lost 1 base and J 4 bases, leaving 5 bases between the germline ends.

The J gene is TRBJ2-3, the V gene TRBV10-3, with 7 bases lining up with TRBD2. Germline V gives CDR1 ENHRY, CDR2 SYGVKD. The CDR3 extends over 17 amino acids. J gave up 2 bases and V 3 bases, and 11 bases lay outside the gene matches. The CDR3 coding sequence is TGTGCCATCAGTGATGGGGGGGACTGGACCTACACAGATACGCAGTATTTT. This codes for CAISDGGDWTYTDTQYF.

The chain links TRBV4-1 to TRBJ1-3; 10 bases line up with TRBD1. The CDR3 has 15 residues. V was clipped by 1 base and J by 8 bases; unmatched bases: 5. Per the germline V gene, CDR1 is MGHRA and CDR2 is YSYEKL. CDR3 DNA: TGCGCCAGCAGCCAAGCCGGGACAGGGGTGCACACCATATATTTT. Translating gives CASSQAGTGVHTIYF.

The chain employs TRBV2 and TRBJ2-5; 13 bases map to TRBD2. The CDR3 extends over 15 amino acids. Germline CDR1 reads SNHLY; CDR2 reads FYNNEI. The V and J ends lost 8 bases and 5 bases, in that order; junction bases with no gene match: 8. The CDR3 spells CASHQLAGGLETQYF. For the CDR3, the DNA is TGTGCCAGCCACCAACTAGCGGGGGGGCTGGAGACCCAGTACTTC.

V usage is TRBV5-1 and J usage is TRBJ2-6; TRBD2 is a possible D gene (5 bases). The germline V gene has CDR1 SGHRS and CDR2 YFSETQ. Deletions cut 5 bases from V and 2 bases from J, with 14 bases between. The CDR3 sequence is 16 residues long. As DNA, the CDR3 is TGCGCCAGCAGACCCCCTAGAGGGACTGGGGCCAACGTCCTGACTTTC. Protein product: CASRPPRGTGANVLTF. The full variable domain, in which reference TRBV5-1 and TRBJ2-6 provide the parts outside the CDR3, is KAGVTQTPRYLIKTRGQQVTLSCSPISGHRSVSWYQQTPGQGLQFLFEYFSETQRNKGNFPGRFSGRQFSNSRSEMNVSTLELGDSALYLCASRPPRGTGANVLTFGAGSRLTVL.

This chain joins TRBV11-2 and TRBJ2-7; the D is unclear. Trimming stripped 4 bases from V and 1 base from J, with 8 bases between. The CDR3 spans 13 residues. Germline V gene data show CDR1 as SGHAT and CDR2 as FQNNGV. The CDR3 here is CASSYKRSYEQYF. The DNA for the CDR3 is TGTGCCAGCAGCTACAAGCGTTCCTACGAGCAGTACTTC.

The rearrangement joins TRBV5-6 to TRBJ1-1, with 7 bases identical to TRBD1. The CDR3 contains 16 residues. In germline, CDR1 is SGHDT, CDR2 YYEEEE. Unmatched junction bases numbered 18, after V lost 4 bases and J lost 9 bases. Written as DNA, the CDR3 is TGTGCCAGCAGCCGAACCCCACGGACAGGATCGGGGAAAGCTTTCTTT. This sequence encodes CASSRTPRTGSGKAFF.

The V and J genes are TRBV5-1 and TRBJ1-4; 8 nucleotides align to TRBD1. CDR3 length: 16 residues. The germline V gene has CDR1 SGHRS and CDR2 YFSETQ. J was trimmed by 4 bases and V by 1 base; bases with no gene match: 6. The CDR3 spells CASSLLAGGNNEKLFF. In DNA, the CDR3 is TGCGCCAGCAGCTTGTTGGCAGGGGGCAATAATGAAAAACTGTTTTTT. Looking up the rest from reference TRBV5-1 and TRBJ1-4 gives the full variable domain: KAGVTQTPRYLIKTRGQQVTLSCSPISGHRSVSWYQQTPGQGLQFLFEYFSETQRNKGNFPGRFSGRQFSNSRSEMNVSTLELGDSALYLCASSLLAGGNNEKLFFGSGTQLSVL.

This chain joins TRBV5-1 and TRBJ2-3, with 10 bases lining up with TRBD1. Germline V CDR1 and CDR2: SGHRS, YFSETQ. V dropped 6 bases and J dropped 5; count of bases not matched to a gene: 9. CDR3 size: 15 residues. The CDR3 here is CASNEPGQGKDTQYF. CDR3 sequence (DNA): TGCGCCAGCAACGAACCGGGACAGGGGAAAGATACGCAGTATTTT.

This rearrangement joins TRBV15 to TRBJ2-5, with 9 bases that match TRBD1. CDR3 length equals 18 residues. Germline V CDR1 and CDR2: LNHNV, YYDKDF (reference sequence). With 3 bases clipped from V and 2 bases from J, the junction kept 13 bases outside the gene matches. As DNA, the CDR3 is TGTGCCACCAGCAGCGGACAGGGGCAACCCGGTTGGCAAGAGACCCAGTACTTC. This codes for CATSSGQGQPGWQETQYF.

CDR3 nucleotides: TGTGCCAGCAGCCCTGACAGGGCCCTAGGTGACACCATATATTTT. It translates to CASSPDRALGDTIYF. The genes are TRBV7-9 and TRBJ1-3; 7 bases agree with TRBD1. The CDR3 runs 15 residues. V shed 5 bases and J 8 bases; nucleotides not matched to a gene: 12. Germline V lookup: CDR1 SEHNR, CDR2 FQNEAQ (reference sequence).

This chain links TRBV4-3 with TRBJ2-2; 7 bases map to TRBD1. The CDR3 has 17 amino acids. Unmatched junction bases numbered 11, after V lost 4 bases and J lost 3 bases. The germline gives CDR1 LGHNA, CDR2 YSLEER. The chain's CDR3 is CASSLRGLFRDTGELFF. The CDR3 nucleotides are TGCGCCAGCAGCCTAAGGGGGCTTTTTAGGGACACCGGGGAGCTGTTTTTT.

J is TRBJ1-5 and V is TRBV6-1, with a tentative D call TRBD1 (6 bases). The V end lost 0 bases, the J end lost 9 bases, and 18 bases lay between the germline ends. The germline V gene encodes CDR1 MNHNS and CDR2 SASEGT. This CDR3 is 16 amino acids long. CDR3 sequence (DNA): TGTGCCAGCAGTGAAGCGCACGGGACATTCATCAGGCCCCAGCATTTT. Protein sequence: CASSEAHGTFIRPQHF.

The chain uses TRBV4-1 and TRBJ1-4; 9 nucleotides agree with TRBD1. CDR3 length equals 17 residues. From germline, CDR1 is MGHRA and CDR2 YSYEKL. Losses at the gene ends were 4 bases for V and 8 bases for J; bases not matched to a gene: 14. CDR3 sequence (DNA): TGCGCCAGCAGCCCCGGGACAGGGCGTTTAATGGGAGAAAAACTGTTTTTT. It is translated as CASSPGTGRLMGEKLFF.

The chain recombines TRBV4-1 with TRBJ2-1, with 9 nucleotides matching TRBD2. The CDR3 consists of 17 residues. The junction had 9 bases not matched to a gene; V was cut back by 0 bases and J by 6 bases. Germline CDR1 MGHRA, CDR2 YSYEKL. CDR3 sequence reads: CASSQDPCGGASNEQFF. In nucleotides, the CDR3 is TGCGCCAGCAGCCAAGATCCGTGCGGGGGGGCCAGCAATGAGCAGTTCTTC.